A selection of T cell receptor beta chains follows, all from one sample in a study of cytomegalovirus exposure and HLA in healthy donors. The data were produced by immunoSEQ multiplex PCR, yet TCRdb's version contains in-frame clones alone and is incomplete. This table holds under 200,000 clones, approximately 70% found once. Sequencing used PBMCs. These receptors originate from a woman between 40 and 55 years old in good health and CMV-seropositive. Each CDR3 is given with its conserved first and last residue. A D gene is named only where the DNA matches it firmly. Size is omitted from some rows. Given values are once, few, many or a class for expanded clones.

d_call j_call v_call clone_size cdr3_aa cdr3_nt
- TRBJ2-3 TRBV28 - CASSFRAASDTQYF TGTGCCAGCAGTTTCAGGGCAGCTTCGGATACGCAGTATTTT
- TRBJ1-1 TRBV18 - CASSPEQVSNTEAFF TGTGCCAGCTCACCAGAGCAAGTCTCGAACACTGAAGCTTTCTTT
TRBD1 TRBJ1-2 TRBV2 - CASTGGQGIRGYTF TGTGCCAGCACCGGGGGACAGGGAATAAGGGGCTACACCTTC
- TRBJ2-3 TRBV4-1 - CASSQWAGQDTQYF TGCGCCAGCAGCCAATGGGCAGGGCAAGATACGCAGTATTTT
- TRBJ2-7 TRBV28 once CASRGQGASYEQYF TGTGCCAGCAGAGGGCAAGGGGCCTCCTACGAGCAGTACTTC
- TRBJ2-1 TRBV9 once CASSVSGMWENEQFF TGTGCCAGCAGCGTAAGTGGGATGTGGGAGAATGAGCAGTTCTTC
- TRBJ2-6 TRBV6-5 - CASSPQGTGANVLTF TGTGCCAGCAGCCCTCAGGGGACTGGGGCCAACGTCCTGACTTTC
- TRBJ2-2 TRBV15 - CATSTRGPGELFF TGTGCCACCAGCACCAGGGGTCCCGGGGAGCTGTTTTTT
- TRBJ2-5 TRBV29-1 few CSIHGGSQETQYF TGCAGCATTCATGGGGGGTCCCAAGAGACCCAGTACTTC
TRBD2 TRBJ2-2 TRBV7-6 few CASSWGLAGEAGELFF TGTGCCAGCAGCTGGGGACTAGCGGGAGAGGCCGGGGAGCTGTTTTTT
TRBD2 TRBJ2-1 TRBV7-6 - CASSLGTSGGLPFF TGTGCCAGCAGCTTAGGGACTAGCGGGGGGCTACCGTTCTTC
- TRBJ1-2 TRBV7-9 few CASSLGPDGSGGYTF TGTGCCAGCAGCTTAGGGCCCGATGGGTCGGGTGGCTACACCTTC
- TRBJ1-6 TRBV2 - CASSELGGSPLHF TGTGCCAGCAGTGAATTAGGGGGATCACCCCTCCACTTT
TRBD1 TRBJ2-7 TRBV19 - CASRERTGGSYEQYF TGTGCCAGTCGAGAACGGACAGGGGGCTCCTACGAGCAGTACTTC
- TRBJ2-3 TRBV7-7 few CASSFRGGDTQYF TGTGCTAGCAGCTTTCGAGGGGGAGATACGCAGTATTTT
- TRBJ2-1 TRBV5-1 - CASSLGQEYNEQFF TGCGCCAGCAGCTTGGGTCAAGAGTACAATGAGCAGTTCTTC
TRBD1 TRBJ2-5 TRBV28 - CASSFDRAQYF TGTGCCAGCAGTTTCGACAGGGCTCAGTACTTC
- TRBJ2-5 TRBV9 - CASSVSRGISETQYF TGTGCCAGCAGCGTTTCACGCGGGATTTCAGAGACCCAGTACTTC
- TRBJ1-6 TRBV6-1 - CASSEGTANNSPLHF TGTGCCAGCAGTGAAGGCACCGCGAATAATTCACCCCTCCACTTT
- TRBJ1-4 TRBV6-5 - CASRPGHLNEKLFF TGTGCCAGCAGACCGGGACACCTCAATGAAAAACTGTTTTTT
- TRBJ1-1 TRBV7-2 - CASSLFALLDSEAFF TGTGCCAGCAGCTTATTCGCTTTGTTGGACAGTGAAGCTTTCTTT
TRBD1 TRBJ2-7 TRBV9 - CASSPEEGQAFSSSYEQYF TGTGCCAGCAGCCCAGAAGAGGGACAGGCCTTCAGCTCCTCCTACGAGCAGTACTTC
- TRBJ1-6 TRBV6-4 - CASSEGAMSPLNF TGTGCCAGCAGTGAAGGGGCCATGTCACCCCTCAACTTT
TRBD1 TRBJ2-3 TRBV27 - CASRLGDRGRSDTQYF TGTGCCAGCAGGTTGGGGGACAGGGGGAGGTCAGATACGCAGTATTTT
TRBD1 TRBJ2-7 TRBV6-1 few CASSPQGSNYEQYF TGTGCCAGCAGTCCACAGGGGTCGAACTACGAGCAGTACTTC
- TRBJ2-5 TRBV28 - CASTLPGIGTQYF TGTGCCAGTACACTTCCAGGGATCGGGACCCAGTACTTC
- TRBJ2-2 TRBV9 - CASGPGGFGTGELFF TGTGCCAGCGGCCCGGGGGGCTTTGGCACCGGGGAGCTGTTTTTT
- TRBJ1-1 TRBV28 - CASTDSVYTEAFF TGTGCCAGCACCGACAGCGTTTACACTGAAGCTTTCTTT
- TRBJ2-7 TRBV18 - CASSATSSSYEQYF TGTGCCAGCTCAGCAACAAGTTCTTCCTACGAGCAGTACTTC
- TRBJ2-7 TRBV19 - CASSMAQGTYEQYF TGTGCCAGTAGTATGGCACAGGGTACCTACGAGCAGTACTTC
TRBD1 TRBJ1-1 TRBV28 - CASSLLGQGRGTEAFF TGTGCCAGCAGCCTTTTAGGACAGGGCAGGGGGACTGAAGCTTTCTTT